These 27 T cell receptor beta chains were sequenced from one sample in a study of OX40 agonist ivuxolimab in advanced cancers. Measured with immunoSEQ multiplex PCR; TCRdb has only the in-frame clones, and not every one. The sample records tens of thousands of clones, 84% being singletons. The sequencing used CD4+ or CD8+ T cells sorted from blood, collected in a trial of the OX40 agonist ivuxolimab. These receptor sequences come from an adult with an advanced solid tumor such as melanoma, head and neck, liver or kidney cancer.

J is TRBJ1-4 and V is TRBV27; possibly TRBD1 for D (5 bases). The CDR3 is made up of 14 amino acids. V dropped 5 bases and J dropped 10 bases, with 17 bases sitting between them. The V gene's germline CDR1 is MNHEY and CDR2 SMNVEV (reference sequence). The CDR3 loop is CASSLQGFGRKLFF. DNA of the CDR3: TGTGCCAGCAGTCTTCAGGGTTTCGGGCGAAAACTGTTTTTT.

J is TRBJ2-3 and V is TRBV29-1; D uncertain. Germline loops: CDR1 SQVTM, CDR2 ANQGSEA. This CDR3 is 13 amino acids long. Trimming took off 3 bases at V and 2 bases at J, with 9 bases between the two ends. CDR3 bases: TGCAGCGTTGACGGCTCCCACACAGATACGCAGTATTTT. This gives the protein CSVDGSHTDTQYF.

In nucleotides, the CDR3 is TGTGCCAGCAGCTTAAGAACTAGCGGGAGGTACGAGCAGTACTTC. Translation gives CASSLRTSGRYEQYF. V usage is TRBV7-2 and J usage is TRBJ2-7; 12 bases line up with TRBD2. The germline V gene has CDR1 SGHTA and CDR2 FQGNSA. The CDR3 runs 15 residues. Losses at the gene ends were 2 bases for V and 4 bases for J; bases not matched to a gene: 3. The whole variable domain, filled in from reference TRBV7-2 and TRBJ2-7, reads GAGVSQSPSNKVTEKGKDVELRCDPISGHTALYWYRQSLGQGLEFLIYFQGNSAPDKSGLPSDRFSAERTGGSVSTLTIQRTQQEDSAVYLCASSLRTSGRYEQYFGPGTRLTVT.

The chain recombines TRBV5-1 with TRBJ1-3; the D is unclear. The CDR3 loop spans 14 amino acids. In germline, CDR1 is SGHRS, CDR2 YFSETQ. Trimming took off 4 bases at V and 0 bases at J, with 8 bases between the two ends. The CDR3 nucleotides are TGCGCCAGCAGCCCGTTACCCTCTGGAAACACCATATATTTT. Encoded protein: CASSPLPSGNTIYF. The full variable domain, rest sourced from reference TRBV5-1 and TRBJ1-3, is KAGVTQTPRYLIKTRGQQVTLSCSPISGHRSVSWYQQTPGQGLQFLFEYFSETQRNKGNFPGRFSGRQFSNSRSEMNVSTLELGDSALYLCASSPLPSGNTIYFGEGSWLTVV.

Comments on this clone: Within the sample, other DNA sequences also encode this same CDR3. V and J are TRBV18 and TRBJ1-5; D remains unclear. The CDR3 is made up of 16 amino acids. With 3 bases removed from V and 1 base from J, the gap between germline ends came to 13 bases. The germline V gene encodes CDR1 KGHSH and CDR2 LQKENI. CDR3 DNA sequence: TGTGCCAGCTCACCTGGGCAGACTCCCAGCAATCAGCCCCAGCATTTT. Its protein product is CASSPGQTPSNQPQHF.

The chain uses TRBV15 and TRBJ2-7; the D is unclear. The ends were cut back, 1 base at V and 0 bases at J, with 7 bases in the middle. The CDR3 has 14 residues. Germline V gene lookup returns CDR1 LNHNV and CDR2 YYDKDF (reference sequence). CDR3 sequence: CATSRARVSYEQYF. CDR3 DNA sequence: TGTGCCACCAGCAGAGCCCGAGTCTCCTACGAGCAGTACTTC.

The rearrangement uses TRBV11-2 and TRBJ1-6; 8 bases match TRBD1. This CDR3 spans 18 amino acids. Germline trimming cut 1 base from V and 10 bases from J; bases unmatched to any gene: 15. The germline gives CDR1 SGHAT, CDR2 FQNNGV. CDR3 protein: CASSLGTGFEGRGSPLHF. The DNA of the CDR3 is TGTGCCAGCAGCTTAGGGACAGGGTTCGAGGGCCGGGGATCACCCCTCCACTTT.

The chain has TRBV7-9 and TRBJ1-1; D is possibly TRBD1 (6 bases). Germline V gene data show CDR1 as SEHNR and CDR2 as FQNEAQ (reference sequence). V dropped 3 bases and J dropped 7 bases, with 9 bases sitting between them. CDR3 length: 12 residues. CDR3 coding DNA: TGTGCCAGCAGCTTGGGGGCGAATGAAGCTTTCTTT. The encoded protein is CASSLGANEAFF.

As to this clone: Relative to the germline gene, one junction end is altered; a read error may explain this. The CDR3 spells CASSYQGNSEAFF. The CDR3 DNA reads TGTGCCAGCAGTTACCAGGGGAACTCTGAAGCTTTCTTT. The rearrangement uses TRBV6-5 and TRBJ1-1, with D maybe TRBD1 (6 bases). From germline, CDR1 is MNHEY and CDR2 SVGAGI. CDR3 length equals 13 residues.

The V call is TRBV30, the J call TRBJ2-2; maybe TRBD1 (5 bases). This CDR3 contains 15 residues. V lost 0 bases and J 2 bases, leaving 10 bases between the germline ends. The germline CDR1 and CDR2 sequences are GTSNPN and SVGIG (reference sequence). The CDR3 nucleotides are TGTGCCTGGAGTGTACAGGCACCCAACACCGGGGAGCTGTTTTTT. As protein: CAWSVQAPNTGELFF.

The CDR3 here is CASSSPQGQETQYF. The CDR3 nucleotides are TGCGCCAGCAGCTCTCCACAGGGACAAGAGACCCAGTACTTC. This chain uses TRBV5-1 with TRBJ2-5, with D perhaps TRBD1 (6 bases). The CDR3 is 14 residues long. Germline V gene sequence: CDR1 SGHRS, CDR2 YFSETQ. The V gene lost 3 bases and the J gene lost 2 bases, with 11 bases spanning the gap.

There are a few counts of this clone. The V and J genes are TRBV7-9 and TRBJ2-1; D possibly uses TRBD1 or TRBD2 (5 bases each). Germline lookup yields CDR1 SEHNR and CDR2 FQNEAQ (reference sequence). This CDR3 comprises 15 residues. V gave up 2 bases and J gave up 7 bases, with 15 bases separating them. The CDR3 sequence is CASSLRGAAGNEQFF. CDR3 nucleotides: TGTGCCAGCAGCTTAAGAGGGGCTGCAGGGAATGAGCAGTTCTTC.

V and J are TRBV19 and TRBJ1-2; tentatively, D is TRBD1 (5 bases). Germline V gene sequence: CDR1 LNHDA, CDR2 SQIVND (reference sequence). This CDR3 comprises 13 residues. The V end lost 6 bases, the J end lost 4 bases, and 12 bases lay between the germline ends. The CDR3 protein is CASSRDRVYGYTF. CDR3 nucleotides: TGTGCCAGTAGCCGGGACCGAGTCTATGGCTACACCTTC.

The chain is built from TRBV6-6 and TRBJ2-2; unclear D gene. Germline loops: CDR1 MNHNY, CDR2 SVGAGI (reference sequence). V was cut by 3 bases and J by 2 bases, with 7 bases left in between. CDR3 length equals 14 residues. The CDR3 coding sequence is TGTGCCAGCAGTTATGGAGATAACACCGGGGAGCTGTTTTTT. This gives the protein CASSYGDNTGELFF.

In its sample, this clone ranks as medium-sized. V usage is TRBV6-1 and J usage is TRBJ1-4; 7 bases are shared with TRBD1. The V segment lost 4 bases and the J segment 3 bases; nucleotides outside the gene matches: 5. Germline-derived CDR1 and CDR2 are MNHNS and SASEGT. The CDR3 is 15 residues long. In DNA form, the CDR3 reads TGTGCCAGCAGTGGGACAGGAGGGGCTAATGAAAAACTGTTTTTT. Translating it yields CASSGTGGANEKLFF.

The chain recombines TRBV28 with TRBJ2-3; D remains unclear. This CDR3 has 14 residues. The V end lost 7 bases, the J end lost 2 bases, and 13 bases lay between the germline ends. Germline CDR1 is MDHEN and CDR2 is SYDVKM. In DNA, the CDR3 is TGTGCCAGCAAAGACGGGCACCCCACAGATACGCAGTATTTT. Protein: CASKDGHPTDTQYF.

J is TRBJ2-5 and V is TRBV11-3, with D possibly matching TRBD2 (6 bases). V was shortened by 5 bases and J by 5 bases, with 18 bases between the two germline ends. This CDR3 has 15 residues. CDR1 is SGHNT, CDR2 YENEEA, per germline. CDR3 loop: CASSRRLDYRETQYF. The CDR3 DNA reads as TGTGCCAGCAGCCGACGCCTGGACTATAGGGAGACCCAGTACTTC.

The V call is TRBV29-1, the J call TRBJ2-1; D gene unclear. Germline V lookup: CDR1 SQVTM, CDR2 ANQGSEA. V was clipped by 6 bases and J by 1 base, with 10 bases between them. This CDR3 is built from 13 residues. The CDR3 DNA sequence: TGCAGCGTCATAGAAGTTTCCTACAATGAGCAGTTCTTC. Translating it yields CSVIEVSYNEQFF.

The gene calls are TRBV7-9 and TRBJ1-2; 7 positions match TRBD1. V was clipped by 0 bases and J by 7 bases; unmatched bases: 8. Germline V gives CDR1 SEHNR, CDR2 FQNEAQ (reference sequence). This CDR3 region has 15 residues. The CDR3 sequence is CASSLAQDRVFGYTF. Here the CDR3 DNA reads TGTGCCAGCAGCTTAGCGCAAGACAGGGTATTTGGCTACACCTTC.

CDR3 DNA sequence: TGTGCCAGCAGCTTAGGCAACGAGCAGTACTTC. This gives the protein CASSLGNEQYF. The chain has TRBV11-2 and TRBJ2-7; D gene ambiguous. Trimming took off 1 base at V and 5 bases at J, with 3 bases between the two ends. CDR3 length equals 11 residues. CDR1 SGHAT and CDR2 FQNNGV come from the germline V gene. The variable domain in full, with the rest retrieved from reference TRBV11-2 and TRBJ2-7, is EAGVAQSPRYKIIEKRQSVAFWCNPISGHATLYWYQQILGQGPKLLIQFQNNGVVDDSQLPKDRFSAERLKGVDSTLKIQPAKLEDSAVYLCASSLGNEQYFGPGTRLTVT.

The rearrangement joins TRBV7-9 to TRBJ1-1; possible D gene TRBD1, 6 bases. CDR3 length: 19 residues. Looked up from germline, CDR1 is SEHNR and CDR2 is FQNEAQ (reference sequence). V lost 4 bases to trimming and J lost 0 bases, with 24 bases between them. The chain's CDR3 is CASSSQSWGAGAVNTEAFF. DNA of the CDR3: TGTGCCAGCAGCTCTCAATCATGGGGTGCGGGGGCCGTGAACACTGAAGCTTTCTTT.

In nucleotides, the CDR3 is TGTGCCAGCAACCCAAACGGACAGAATCAGCCCCAGCATTTT. Translated, it gives CASNPNGQNQPQHF. The gene calls are TRBV9 and TRBJ1-5; a possible D gene is TRBD1 (6 bases). Germline CDR1 and CDR2: SGDLS and YYNGEE. This CDR3 is built from 14 residues. Trimming stripped 6 bases from V and 4 bases from J, with 14 bases between.

The chain carries TRBV6-1 and TRBJ2-6; D uncertain. The CDR3 has 14 amino acids. Per germline, CDR1 MNHNS and CDR2 SASEGT. Trimming removed 3 bases from V and 3 bases from J, with 6 bases in between. The CDR3 region is CASSERDGANVLTF. CDR3 sequence (DNA): TGTGCCAGCAGTGAGCGAGATGGGGCCAACGTCCTGACTTTC.

The V call is TRBV27, the J call TRBJ2-2; 9 nucleotides line up with TRBD2. Germline V gives CDR1 MNHEY, CDR2 SMNVEV (reference sequence). J gave up 6 bases and V 5 bases, and 7 bases lay outside the gene matches. The CDR3 is 15 amino acids. CDR3 protein: CASSLFSSGAGELFF. The CDR3 bases are TGTGCCAGCAGTCTGTTTTCTAGCGGGGCCGGGGAGCTGTTTTTT.

The rearrangement uses TRBV7-3 and TRBJ2-5; TRBD2 matches at 9 bases. Trimming removed 2 bases from V and 3 bases from J; junction bases left unmatched: 4. This CDR3 comprises 15 residues. Per germline, CDR1 SGHTA and CDR2 FQGTGA. CDR3 sequence reads: CASSLGLAGKETQYF. The CDR3 nucleotides are TGTGCCAGCAGCTTAGGGCTAGCGGGGAAAGAGACCCAGTACTTC. Supplemented by reference TRBV7-3 and TRBJ2-5, the full variable domain reads GAGVSQTPSNKVTEKGKYVELRCDPISGHTALYWYRQSLGQGPEFLIYFQGTGAADDSGLPNDRFFAVRPEGSVSTLKIQRTERGDSAVYLCASSLGLAGKETQYFGPGTRLLVL.

The CDR3 DNA follows: TGTGCCAGTAGATCCGGGACAGCGACACCCCTCCACTTT. The encoded protein is CASRSGTATPLHF. The chain carries TRBV19 and TRBJ1-6, with 7 bases fitting TRBD1. Germline CDR1 LNHDA, CDR2 SQIVND (reference sequence). The CDR3 has 13 amino acids. After removal of 6 bases from V and 11 bases from J, the junction contained 7 bases not matched to a gene.

The rearrangement uses TRBV12-5 and TRBJ2-5, with no clear D. CDR3 length: 13 residues. V was trimmed by 1 base and J by 3 bases, leaving 6 bases between them. Germline CDR1 is LGHNT and CDR2 is FRNRAP. CDR3 nucleotide sequence: TGTGCTAGTGGTTTGGGGCCAGAAGAGACCCAGTACTTC. Translated, it gives CASGLGPEETQYF.